These T cell receptor beta chains were read from a single sample in a study of human T cells and chemical hapten exposure. TCRdb reanalysed the RACE reads using MiXCR and keeps one entry per CDR3 protein. The repertoire holds about 55,000 distinct CDR3 sequences, with 9.5% to 10% as singletons. The sample in question was whole blood, obtained in connection with sensitization to the hapten diphenylcyclopropenone (DPC). The receptor set was obtained from a woman aged 25 to 39 with alopecia areata. Some clones in this sample may be carry-over from other donors' samples. Each CDR3 is given with its conserved first and last residue. D genes are given only for firm matches. The size entry is marked missing in some rows and otherwise reads once, few, many or a size class.

CDR3 protein: CASSLVVVQDSNQPQHF
CDR3 DNA: TGTGCCAGCAGTTTGGTGGTGGTACAAGATAGCAATCAGCCCCAGCATTTT
D gene: NA
V gene: TRBV28
J gene: TRBJ1-5
clone size: few

CDR3 protein: CARRTVFPRDTDTQYF
CDR3 DNA: TGTGCCAGACGAACAGTGTTTCCAAGGGACACAGATACGCAGTATTTT
D gene: NA
V gene: TRBV6-8
J gene: TRBJ2-3
clone size: NA

CDR3 protein: CASMLDSSGNTIYF
CDR3 DNA: TGTGCCAGCATGCTTGACAGCTCTGGAAACACCATATATTTT
D gene: NA
V gene: TRBV2
J gene: TRBJ1-3
clone size: few

CDR3 protein: CASSPHIRGRSVVTEAFF
CDR3 DNA: TGTGCCAGCAGCCCCCACATACGAGGGCGATCGGTAGTCACTGAAGCTTTCTTT
D gene: NA
V gene: TRBV11-2
J gene: TRBJ1-1
clone size: NA

CDR3 protein: CASRQFDGYTF
CDR3 DNA: TGTGCCAGCAGACAGTTTGATGGCTACACCTTC
D gene: NA
V gene: TRBV28
J gene: TRBJ1-2
clone size: many

CDR3 protein: CASSQGAGTEAFF
CDR3 DNA: TGTGCCAGCTCACAGGGGGCGGGCACTGAAGCTTTCTTT
D gene: TRBD1
V gene: TRBV18
J gene: TRBJ1-1
clone size: many

CDR3 protein: CASNPTGGIQPQHF
CDR3 DNA: TGTGCCAGCAATCCGACAGGGGGCATTCAGCCCCAGCATTTT
D gene: TRBD1
V gene: TRBV2
J gene: TRBJ1-5
clone size: NA

CDR3 protein: CASSLGRGGADTQYF
CDR3 DNA: TGCGCCAGCAGCTTGGGCCGGGGAGGGGCAGATACGCAGTATTTT
D gene: TRBD2
V gene: TRBV5-1
J gene: TRBJ2-3
clone size: NA

CDR3 protein: CASSLGGYGTDTQYF
CDR3 DNA: TGTGCCAGCAGCCTCGGGGGTTACGGCACAGATACGCAGTATTTT
D gene: NA
V gene: TRBV5-4
J gene: TRBJ2-3
clone size: NA

CDR3 protein: CASSYANNYEQYF
CDR3 DNA: TGCGCCAGCAGCTACGCCAATAACTACGAGCAGTACTTC
D gene: NA
V gene: TRBV5-1
J gene: TRBJ2-7
clone size: few

CDR3 protein: CSAREWGTGSTDTQYF
CDR3 DNA: TGCAGTGCTAGAGAATGGGGGACTGGGAGCACAGATACGCAGTATTTT
D gene: NA
V gene: TRBV20-1
J gene: TRBJ2-3
clone size: NA

CDR3 protein: CSAFRTDTQYF
CDR3 DNA: TGCAGTGCTTTTCGAACAGATACGCAGTATTTT
D gene: NA
V gene: TRBV20-1
J gene: TRBJ2-3
clone size: few

CDR3 protein: CSVEDAETQYF
CDR3 DNA: TGCAGCGTTGAAGATGCGGAGACCCAGTACTTC
D gene: NA
V gene: TRBV29-1
J gene: TRBJ2-5
clone size: many

CDR3 protein: CSVGWGDTEAFF
CDR3 DNA: TGCAGCGTTGGGTGGGGGGACACTGAAGCTTTCTTT
D gene: NA
V gene: TRBV29-1
J gene: TRBJ1-1
clone size: NA

CDR3 protein: CASSLGPRENTGELFF
CDR3 DNA: TGTGCCAGCAGTTTAGGGCCTAGGGAGAACACCGGGGAGCTGTTTTTT
D gene: NA
V gene: TRBV12-3/TRBV12-4
J gene: TRBJ2-2
clone size: few

CDR3 protein: CASTRTAYSGNTIYF
CDR3 DNA: TGTGCCAGCACCCGGACAGCTTACTCTGGAAACACCATATATTTT
D gene: NA
V gene: TRBV6-5
J gene: TRBJ1-3
clone size: NA

CDR3 protein: CAIRGSTIEAFF
CDR3 DNA: TGTGCCATCAGGGGGTCCACGATTGAAGCTTTCTTT
D gene: NA
V gene: TRBV10-3
J gene: TRBJ1-1
clone size: few

CDR3 protein: CASSSEQGYEQYF
CDR3 DNA: TGTGCCAGCAGTTCAGAACAGGGGTACGAGCAGTACTTC
D gene: TRBD1
V gene: TRBV12-3/TRBV12-4
J gene: TRBJ2-7
clone size: NA

CDR3 protein: CASSQLLAGDYEQYF
CDR3 DNA: TGTGCCAGCAGCCAATTATTAGCGGGTGACTACGAGCAGTACTTC
D gene: TRBD2
V gene: TRBV4-2
J gene: TRBJ2-7
clone size: few

CDR3 protein: CASNPRIGSTISYEQYF
CDR3 DNA: TGTGCCAGCAACCCAAGGATTGGTTCTACGATCTCCTACGAGCAGTACTTC
D gene: NA
V gene: TRBV28
J gene: TRBJ2-7
clone size: NA

CDR3 protein: CASSFPGQGQYGYTF
CDR3 DNA: TGTGCCAGCAGTTTCCCAGGACAAGGGCAGTATGGCTACACCTTC
D gene: NA
V gene: TRBV6-2/TRBV6-3
J gene: TRBJ1-2
clone size: many

CDR3 protein: CASSLDGRVAQYF
CDR3 DNA: TGTGCCAGCAGCTTAGATGGTAGGGTGGCGCAGTATTTT
D gene: NA
V gene: TRBV7-6
J gene: TRBJ2-3
clone size: NA

CDR3 protein: CASSLAIKQGSGYTF
CDR3 DNA: TGTGCCAGCAGCTTAGCCATTAAACAGGGGAGCGGCTACACCTTC
D gene: TRBD1
V gene: TRBV7-2
J gene: TRBJ1-2
clone size: many

CDR3 protein: CASSTRAFEQYF
CDR3 DNA: TGTGCCAGCAGCACCCGGGCTTTCGAGCAGTACTTC
D gene: NA
V gene: TRBV11-2
J gene: TRBJ2-7
clone size: few

CDR3 protein: CASSFGQGKGNEQFF
CDR3 DNA: TGTGCCAGCAGCTTCGGACAGGGTAAGGGCAATGAGCAGTTCTTC
D gene: TRBD1
V gene: TRBV7-2
J gene: TRBJ2-1
clone size: few

CDR3 protein: CASSQEQGLTYEQYF
CDR3 DNA: TGCGCCAGCAGCCAGGAACAGGGTTTGACCTACGAGCAGTACTTC
D gene: NA
V gene: TRBV4-3
J gene: TRBJ2-7
clone size: NA

CDR3 protein: CASRETGREQYF
CDR3 DNA: TGTGCCAGCAGAGAGACCGGCCGCGAGCAGTACTTC
D gene: NA
V gene: TRBV7-9
J gene: TRBJ2-7
clone size: NA

CDR3 protein: CASSLYGSGNTIYF
CDR3 DNA: TGTGCCAGCAGCTTATACGGATCTGGAAACACCATATATTTT
D gene: NA
V gene: TRBV7-8
J gene: TRBJ1-3
clone size: NA

CDR3 protein: CSVRLGQGTNYGYTF
CDR3 DNA: TGCAGCGTCCGACTTGGACAGGGAACTAACTATGGCTACACCTTC
D gene: TRBD1
V gene: TRBV29-1
J gene: TRBJ1-2
clone size: NA

CDR3 protein: CSATRDRGPGYTF
CDR3 DNA: TGCAGTGCCACCCGGGACAGGGGGCCTGGCTACACCTTC
D gene: TRBD1
V gene: TRBV20-1
J gene: TRBJ1-2
clone size: NA

CDR3 protein: CSVPGTSGEKLFF
CDR3 DNA: TGCAGCGTCCCCGGGACATCGGGGGAAAAACTGTTTTTT
D gene: NA
V gene: TRBV29-1
J gene: TRBJ1-4
clone size: many

CDR3 protein: CSARETGSSYNSPLHF
CDR3 DNA: TGCAGTGCTAGAGAAACAGGGAGCTCCTATAATTCACCCCTCCACTTT
D gene: NA
V gene: TRBV20-1
J gene: TRBJ1-6
clone size: few

CDR3 protein: CSVRAGGRTLASTDTQYF
CDR3 DNA: TGCAGCGTTCGCGCGGGGGGCAGAACGTTGGCTAGCACAGATACGCAGTATTTT
D gene: TRBD2
V gene: TRBV29-1
J gene: TRBJ2-3
clone size: many

CDR3 protein: CASSYKAQQSVSGANVLTF
CDR3 DNA: TGTGCCAGCAGTTACAAGGCTCAACAATCCGTCTCTGGGGCCAACGTCCTGACTTTC
D gene: NA
V gene: TRBV6-2/TRBV6-3
J gene: TRBJ2-6
clone size: NA

CDR3 protein: CASSQDTQDRGYTQYF
CDR3 DNA: TGCGCCAGCAGCCAAGATACCCAGGACCGCGGGTATACGCAGTATTTT
D gene: NA
V gene: TRBV4-3
J gene: TRBJ2-3
clone size: few

CDR3 protein: CAISGQGRDTGELFF
CDR3 DNA: TGTGCCATCAGTGGGCAGGGGCGGGACACCGGGGAGCTGTTTTTT
D gene: NA
V gene: TRBV10-3
J gene: TRBJ2-2
clone size: few

CDR3 protein: CASSSIMGFEQYF
CDR3 DNA: TGTGCCAGCAGCTCCATAATGGGCTTCGAGCAGTACTTC
D gene: NA
V gene: TRBV7-2
J gene: TRBJ2-7
clone size: many

CDR3 protein: CASSTLPRDLYNEQFF
CDR3 DNA: TGTGCCAGCTCGACCCTGCCTAGGGACCTATACAATGAGCAGTTCTTC
D gene: NA
V gene: TRBV11-2
J gene: TRBJ2-1
clone size: NA

CDR3 protein: CASSDGASDTEAFF
CDR3 DNA: TGTGCCAGCAGTGACGGCGCGTCGGACACTGAAGCTTTCTTT
D gene: NA
V gene: TRBV6-4
J gene: TRBJ1-1
clone size: NA

CDR3 protein: CASSNSGGAGETQYF
CDR3 DNA: TGTGCCAGTAGTAACAGCGGGGGGGCCGGAGAGACCCAGTACTTC
D gene: TRBD2
V gene: TRBV19
J gene: TRBJ2-5
clone size: NA